This T cell receptor (beta chain) was identified in a study of blood T cell repertoires in COVID-19. About the study: Researchers got acute and convalescent COVID-19 samples from the United States, Italy and Spain. The analysed material was cDNA or gDNA that came from T cells, B-cell-depleted T cells, or PBMCs.

As processed by the authors: Counts of nucleated cells, estimated from reference gene primer amplification, were obtained. Sequencing was performed with immunoSEQ multiplex PCR; in TCRdb, only in-frame clones are kept and a portion is missing. That table furnishes V, J and clone size, whereas the DNA furnished D and trimming. The profile shows about 49,000 clones, 80% to 85% of them singletons. This clone appeared a few times. Additional DNA sequences in this sample encode the identical CDR3. Germline loops: CDR1 SGHTA, CDR2 FQGNSA. This CDR3 contains 12 residues. The V end was cut by 1 base, the J end by 7 bases, with 7 bases between.

Material: peripheral blood. The J gene is TRBJ1-2, the V gene TRBV7-2; D gene uncertain. The TCR comes from a man between 45 and 60 years old with acute or convalescent COVID-19. The CDR3 sequence is CASSLGGGGYTF. In DNA form, the CDR3 reads TGTGCCAGCAGCTTAGGCGGCGGTGGCTACACCTTC.